The T cell receptor (beta chain) under discussion was sequenced for a study of beta chain features in type 1 diabetes. The overall study: The patient and healthy donor groups were comparable for age, gender and cell yields.

In this sample, this clone turned up a few times. Germline V CDR1 and CDR2: LNHDA, SQIVND (reference sequence). The length of the CDR3 is 13 residues. V lost 6 bases and J lost 3; bases outside the gene matches: 4. The isolated RNA, all of it, was reverse transcribed, so expressed TCRB transcripts were what got sequenced. Assay used: immunoSEQ multiplex PCR; TCRdb lists only in-frame clones, some missing. This sample yields about half a million clones, of which around 10% are seen a single time; over 0.04% belongs to the top ten. The receptor's source is a woman between 18 and 29 years old in good health. Sequencing used naive CD4+ T cells from blood. The chain joins TRBV19 to TRBJ2-5; 7 bases are shared with TRBD2. In DNA form, the CDR3 reads TGTGCCAGTAGGGGGACTAACAAAGAGACCCAGTACTTC. It encodes CASRGTNKETQYF. Supplemented by reference TRBV19 and TRBJ2-5, the full variable domain reads DGGITQSPKYLFRKEGQNVTLSCEQNLNHDAMYWYRQDPGQGLRLIYYSQIVNDFQKGDIAEGYSVSREKKESFPLTVTSAQKNPTAFYLCASRGTNKETQYFGPGTRLLVL.